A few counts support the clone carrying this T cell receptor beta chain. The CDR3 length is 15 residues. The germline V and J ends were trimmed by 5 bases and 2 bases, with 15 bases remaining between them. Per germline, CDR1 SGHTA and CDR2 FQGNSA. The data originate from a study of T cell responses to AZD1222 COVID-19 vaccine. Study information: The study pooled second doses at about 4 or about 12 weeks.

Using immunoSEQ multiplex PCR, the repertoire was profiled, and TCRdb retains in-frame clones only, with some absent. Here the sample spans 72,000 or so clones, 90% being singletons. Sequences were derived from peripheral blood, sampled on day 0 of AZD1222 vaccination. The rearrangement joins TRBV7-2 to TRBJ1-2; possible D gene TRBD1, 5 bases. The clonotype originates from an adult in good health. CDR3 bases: TGTGCCAGCAGCCTAGACCCTTGGGGGAACTATGGCTACACCTTC. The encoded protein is CASSLDPWGNYGYTF.